Listed below are T cell receptor beta chains from one sample, sequenced in a study of blood T cell repertoires in COVID-19. The repertoire was sequenced with immunoSEQ multiplex PCR; TCRdb's copy has only in-frame clones and lacks some. The table lists tens of thousands of clones, roughly 80% of them singletons. Sequencing used peripheral blood. The receptors originated from a woman in her 70s with acute or convalescent COVID-19. The CDR3 runs from the conserved cysteine through the conserved F or W. D genes are given only for firm matches. The size entry is marked missing in some rows and otherwise reads once, few, many or a size class.

clone_size j_call v_call d_call cdr3_nt cdr3_aa
NA TRBJ2-3 TRBV4-1 TRBD2 TGCGCCAGCAGCGGGAGGGGAGGTGAGGGAGATACGCAGTATTTT CASSGRGGEGDTQYF
NA TRBJ1-2 TRBV29-1 TRBD1 TGCAGCGTTGACCCGACAGGGGTTAACTATGGCTACACCTTC CSVDPTGVNYGYTF
NA TRBJ2-5 TRBV5-1 NA TGCGCCAGCGAAAGAGGACACGTCTCAAGGGGAGAGACCCAGTACTTC CASERGHVSRGETQYF
NA TRBJ2-7 TRBV18 TRBD1 TGTGCCAGCTCATCGGGACAGGGGGTCTACGAGCAGTACTTC CASSSGQGVYEQYF
NA TRBJ2-7 TRBV10-2 NA TGCGCCAGCACCCCCTTGGCAGGATGGGTACTTGACGAGCAGTACTTC CASTPLAGWVLDEQYF
NA TRBJ1-1 TRBV1 NA TGCACCAGCAGCCAAGATCAGGAGGACACTGAAGCTTTCTTT CTSSQDQEDTEAFF
NA TRBJ1-5 TRBV19 NA TGTGCCAGTAGTATAGGAGGTTCCCGATTTGGCAATCAGCCCCAGCATTTT CASSIGGSRFGNQPQHF
NA TRBJ1-6 TRBV18 NA TGTGCCAGCTCACCTTTTGGGGCTCAGTCACCCCTCCACTTT CASSPFGAQSPLHF
NA TRBJ2-4 TRBV5-5 NA TGTGCCAGCAGCTTGGTCCCCGTTGCCGCCCGGTTAGACATTCAGTACTTC CASSLVPVAARLDIQYF
NA TRBJ1-5 TRBV5-5 NA TGTGCCAGCAGCTGGGGGGAGTATGAGCAGCCCCAGCATTTT CASSWGEYEQPQHF
NA TRBJ1-4 TRBV3-1/TRBV3-2 NA TGTGCCAGCAGCCGAAACACACCGGGACTGAGAGAAAAACTGTTTTTT CASSRNTPGLREKLFF
NA TRBJ1-5 TRBV4-1 NA TGCGCCAGCAGCCCAAGCGGCCAGGCAAATCAGCCCCAGCATTTT CASSPSGQANQPQHF
NA TRBJ2-2 TRBV29-1 NA TGCAGCGTTGGTCGGGGATCGAACACCGGGGAGCTGTTTTTT CSVGRGSNTGELFF
NA TRBJ2-5 TRBV3-1/TRBV3-2 NA TGTGCCAGCAGCCAAGTTAGGGGGACCCAGTACTTC CASSQVRGTQYF
NA TRBJ1-1 TRBV27 NA TGTGCCAGCAGTTCGAACCGAATCGGGGGTGAAGCTTTCTTT CASSSNRIGGEAFF
NA TRBJ1-6 TRBV14 NA TGTGCCAGCAGCCGGGCTACAATGTCGAGCTCCTATAATTCACCCCTCCACTTT CASSRATMSSSYNSPLHF
NA TRBJ1-2 TRBV4-1 NA TGCGCCAGCAGCCAAGAAGGGGGTCCAGGGAGGGGTGGCTACACCTTC CASSQEGGPGRGGYTF
NA TRBJ1-2 TRBV7-9 TRBD1 TGTGCCAGCAGCCCCCGGGACAGGGGGCGAAAGTACACCTTC CASSPRDRGRKYTF
NA TRBJ1-3 TRBV9 NA TGTGCCAGCAGCGTAGAACAGGGTTACTCTGGAAACACCATATATTTT CASSVEQGYSGNTIYF
NA TRBJ2-2 TRBV11-3 TRBD1 TGTGCCAGCAGCTTATCCCCGGGACAGGGGAAAGAGCTGTTTTTT CASSLSPGQGKELFF
many TRBJ1-2 TRBV11-2 NA TGTGCCAGCAGCTCAGGGTTAATTGTCAGTGGCTACACCTTC CASSSGLIVSGYTF
NA TRBJ2-3 TRBV7-6 TRBD1 TGTGCCAGCAGCTTAGGGTCAATAGGGGGCCCAGATACGCAGTATTTT CASSLGSIGGPDTQYF
NA TRBJ1-3 TRBV18 TRBD1 TGTGCCAGCTCACCCAAGTCCGGGACAGGGGGCTCTGGAAACACCATATATTTT CASSPKSGTGGSGNTIYF
NA TRBJ1-1 TRBV24-1 NA TGTGCCACCAGTCGAGGGGGTCGAACTGAAGCTTTCTTT CATSRGGRTEAFF
NA TRBJ2-2 TRBV6-5 TRBD1 TGTGCCAGCAGGCGGCAGGGGGACACCGGGGAGCTGTTTTTT CASRRQGDTGELFF